This section outlines one TCR beta chain sequence together with its context. What it binds is unknown. These data are taken from a study of vaccination effects on CD4 cells after COVID-19. The study, taken as a whole, reports: Common cold coronavirus cross-reactivity was shown by only 1 of 255 vaccine-induced clones in healthy vaccinees. The study, lacking early post-infection timepoints, had few convalescent patients.

In the ViraFEST assay, antigen-specific CD4+ clonotypes were identified by expansion after peptide-pool stimulation. The authors isolated CD4+ T cells after 9 to 10 days of culture. Among the vaccine recipients, none had a prior SARS-CoV-2 infection, and nucleocapsid antibodies were negative. Cultures used roughly 1.8 million PBMC per well, roughly 11 IU/ml IL-2 and about 10 ug/ml peptides. In the cultures, half the medium was exchanged for IL-2 medium on days 3 and 7. The V end was cut by 2 bases, the J end by 3 bases, with 13 bases between. The CDR3 length is 15 residues. Looked up from germline, CDR1 is SGHVS and CDR2 is FQNEAQ. Measured with immunoSEQ multiplex PCR; TCRdb has only the in-frame clones, and not every one. Of roughly 67,000 clones in the sample, 60% to 85% were seen once.

The J gene is TRBJ1-1, the V gene TRBV7-8; no firm D call. This receptor was taken from a human donor who received a COVID-19 vaccine. Sequenced here: CD4+ T cells from PBMCs cultured with SARS-CoV-2 spike peptides, sampled before COVID-19 vaccination. DNA of the CDR3: TGTGCCAGCAGCTTATCACCGGGATCGGACACTGAAGCTTTCTTT. Protein: CASSLSPGSDTEAFF.